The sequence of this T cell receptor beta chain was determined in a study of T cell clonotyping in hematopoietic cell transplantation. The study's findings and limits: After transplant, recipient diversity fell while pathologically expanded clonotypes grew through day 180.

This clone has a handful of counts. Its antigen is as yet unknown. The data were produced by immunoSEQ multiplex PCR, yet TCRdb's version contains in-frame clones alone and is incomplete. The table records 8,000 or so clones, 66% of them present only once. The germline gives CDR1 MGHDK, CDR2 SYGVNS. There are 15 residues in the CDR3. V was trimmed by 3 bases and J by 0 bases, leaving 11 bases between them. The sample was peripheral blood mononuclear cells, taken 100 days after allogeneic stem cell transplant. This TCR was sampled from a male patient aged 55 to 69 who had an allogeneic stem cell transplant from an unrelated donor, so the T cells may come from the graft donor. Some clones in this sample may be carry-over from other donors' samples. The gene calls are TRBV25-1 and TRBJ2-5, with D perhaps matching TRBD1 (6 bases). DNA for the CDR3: TGTGCCAGCAGTGACTTACAGGGTGACCAAGAGACCCAGTACTTC. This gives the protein CASSDLQGDQETQYF.